Detailed here is one T cell receptor (beta chain). This sample was taken from a study of control samples from healthy donors and cancer patients. The method was immunoSEQ multiplex PCR; TCRdb's version includes in-frame clones alone and lacks a portion of them. The repertoire has about 92,000 clones, roughly four fifths of them found once; the top ten carry around a tenth. The germline CDR1 and CDR2 sequences are MNHEY and SVGAGI. The CDR3 is 16 amino acids. Trimming took off 4 bases at V and 5 bases at J, with 17 bases between the two ends. This sequence joins TRBV6-5 and TRBJ2-2; no reliable D call. The sequence derives from a woman in her fifties or sixties in good health. The sample consisted of blood. CDR3 nucleotides: TGTGCCAGCAGTTCCGGAATCGGCGTCTTGACCGGGGAGCTGTTTTTT. It specifies CASSSGIGVLTGELFF.